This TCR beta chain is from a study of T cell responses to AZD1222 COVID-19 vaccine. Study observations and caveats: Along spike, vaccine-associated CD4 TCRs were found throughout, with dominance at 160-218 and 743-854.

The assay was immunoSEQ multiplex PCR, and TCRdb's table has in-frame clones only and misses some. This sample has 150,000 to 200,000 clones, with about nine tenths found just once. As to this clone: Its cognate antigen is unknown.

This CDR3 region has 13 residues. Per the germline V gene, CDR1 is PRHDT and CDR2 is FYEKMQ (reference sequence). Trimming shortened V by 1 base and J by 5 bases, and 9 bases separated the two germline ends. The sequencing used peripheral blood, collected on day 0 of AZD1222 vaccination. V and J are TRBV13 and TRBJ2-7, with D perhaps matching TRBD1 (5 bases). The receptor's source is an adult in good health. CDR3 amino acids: CASSLAGQNEQYF. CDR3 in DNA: TGTGCCAGCAGCTTAGCTGGACAAAACGAGCAGTACTTC.